This T cell receptor (beta chain) was captured by sequencing in a study of T cells after yellow fever vaccination. Findings of the study overall: Overlap between CD4 and CD8 compartments was detected for a small share of clonotypes. Among primary-vaccination clones, most reappeared after the booster, at about 95% for CD4 and about 90% for CD8.

In germline, CDR1 is SGHTA, CDR2 FQGNSA. The CDR3 has 17 amino acids. V was clipped by 4 bases and J by 3 bases; unmatched bases: 14. Concerning this clonotype: Its specificity is unknown.

TCRdb called the 5' RACE reads again in MiXCR, with one record for every CDR3 protein. The sample comprises fewer than 450,000 distinct CDR3 sequences, around 4.1% of which are singletons, and more than 20% rests with the top ten. Sequences were derived from PBMCs, sampled 5 days after the yellow fever booster vaccination. This receptor was obtained from a man aged 18 to 29 who received the YFV17D yellow fever vaccine. This chain uses TRBV7-2 with TRBJ2-5, with 7 nucleotides matching TRBD2. CDR3 in amino acids: CASSSPNIWGGKETQYF. The CDR3 region has the DNA TGTGCCAGCAGCTCCCCGAACATCTGGGGGGGAAAAGAGACCCAGTACTTC.